The 32 T cell receptor beta chains below all came from one sample that was sequenced in a study of cytomegalovirus exposure and HLA in healthy donors. 60 Vbeta and 13 Jbeta primers were used in PCR. The protocol was immunoSEQ multiplex PCR, while the TCRdb copy is restricted to in-frame clones and leaves out a portion. The table has under 200,000 clones, approximately 62% seen once. Sequenced: PBMCs. The receptors stem from a man in his fifties or sixties in good health and CMV-seronegative.

This sequence joins TRBV19 and TRBJ2-7; weak D call: TRBD1 (5 bases). CDR1 is LNHDA and CDR2 is SQIVND in the germline V gene (reference sequence). This CDR3 spans 15 amino acids. V was clipped by 6 bases and J by 0 bases, with 15 bases between them. The CDR3 sequence: CASSSDRDDSYEQYF. CDR3 DNA: TGTGCCAGTAGCTCCGACAGAGATGACTCCTACGAGCAGTACTTC.

The chain combines TRBV6-5 with TRBJ2-5, with TRBD1 matching over 10 bases. The end of the DNA fits TRBJ2-7 better, so the J call may be wrong. The CDR3 length is 15 residues. The germline gives CDR1 MNHEY, CDR2 SVGAGI. The CDR3 here is CASSPHRDRGYEQYF. CDR3 nucleotide sequence: TGTGCCAGCAGTCCCCATCGGGACAGGGGTTACGAGCAGTACTTC.

The chain employs TRBV19 and TRBJ1-1, with 10 bases matching TRBD1. With 4 bases clipped from V and 2 bases from J, the junction kept 4 bases outside the gene matches. Germline V gives CDR1 LNHDA, CDR2 SQIVND (reference sequence). This CDR3 is 15 amino acids long. The CDR3 here is CASSRRDRGNTEAFF. CDR3 sequence (DNA): TGTGCCAGTAGTAGACGGGACAGGGGAAACACTGAAGCTTTCTTT.

This clone was counted between two and nine times. J is TRBJ1-1 and V is TRBV19; 7 nucleotides line up with TRBD1. The CDR3 spans 13 residues. J was trimmed by 3 bases and V by 4 bases; bases with no gene match: 2. Germline CDR1 LNHDA, CDR2 SQIVND (reference sequence). The chain's CDR3 is CASSTRGDTEAFF. As DNA, the CDR3 is TGTGCCAGTAGTACCAGGGGGGACACTGAAGCTTTCTTT.

This chain uses TRBV9 with TRBJ2-1, with 12 bases matching TRBD2. V gave up 0 bases and J gave up 8 bases; unmatched junction bases: 3. The CDR3 has 15 amino acids. Germline V gene data show CDR1 as SGDLS and CDR2 as YYNGEE. CDR3 sequence reads: CASSVATSGGHEQFF. The CDR3, as DNA: TGTGCCAGCAGCGTAGCTACTAGCGGGGGGCATGAGCAGTTCTTC.

V and J are TRBV6-1 and TRBJ1-2; 12 bases are shared with TRBD1. Unmatched junction bases numbered 8, after V lost 3 bases and J lost 3 bases. In germline, CDR1 is MNHNS, CDR2 SASEGT. CDR3 length: 17 amino acids. CDR3 residues: CASSEDGTGGFYYGYTF. For the CDR3, the DNA is TGTGCCAGCAGTGAGGACGGGACAGGGGGCTTCTACTATGGCTACACCTTC.

This clone has just a few counts. The CDR3 bases are TGTGCCAGCTCACCACGGACTAGCGGGGGTAGGGTCAATGAGCAGTTCTTC. It yields the protein CASSPRTSGGRVNEQFF. The chain combines TRBV18 with TRBJ2-1, with TRBD2 matching 13 bases. Trimming at V came to 1 base and at J to 6 bases, leaving 6 bases not matched to a gene. The CDR3 runs to 17 residues. The germline V gene has CDR1 KGHSH and CDR2 LQKENI.

The rearrangement joins TRBV19 to TRBJ1-1, with 11 bases identical to TRBD1. Trimming removed 6 bases from V and 7 bases from J; junction bases left unmatched: 4. The CDR3 length is 13 residues. Germline-derived CDR1 and CDR2 are LNHDA and SQIVND (reference sequence). Written as DNA, the CDR3 is TGTGCCAGTAGATCGGGACAGGGGGATGAAGCTTTCTTT. Amino acids: CASRSGQGDEAFF.

V is TRBV9 and J is TRBJ1-2; a weak D match, TRBD1 (6 bases). CDR3 length equals 16 residues. In germline, CDR1 is SGDLS, CDR2 YYNGEE. The germline V and J ends were trimmed by 4 bases and 3 bases, with 19 bases remaining between them. CDR3 sequence: CASSPKGHSGDYGYTF. CDR3 coding DNA: TGTGCCAGCAGCCCGAAGGGACATTCTGGGGACTATGGCTACACCTTC.

J is TRBJ1-1 and V is TRBV5-1; perhaps TRBD1 as D (5 bases). Trimming left V 3 bases short and J 4 bases short, with 25 bases between. The germline V gene encodes CDR1 SGHRS and CDR2 YFSETQ. This CDR3 contains 18 residues. The CDR3 DNA follows: TGCGCCAGCAGCTCGGGGGTTGGAGGTTTTCCCCAGAGCACTGAAGCTTTCTTT. Its protein product is CASSSGVGGFPQSTEAFF.

This clone was seen only once. DNA of the CDR3: TGTGCCAGCAGCGGGGGGGGACTCAAGGGACAAGAGACCCAGTACTTC. It codes for CASSGGGLKGQETQYF. This chain joins TRBV5-8 and TRBJ2-5; 7 bases line up with TRBD2. The germline V gene encodes CDR1 SGHTS and CDR2 YDEGEE. The CDR3 has 16 residues. V trimming: 4 bases; J trimming: 2 bases; junction bases outside the gene matches: 11.

This clone occurred a few times. V usage is TRBV18 and J usage is TRBJ1-1, with TRBD1 identical over 11 bases. The CDR3 loop spans 15 amino acids. V shed 8 bases and J 0 bases; nucleotides not matched to a gene: 5. In germline, CDR1 is KGHSH, CDR2 LQKENI. As DNA, the CDR3 is TGTGCCAGCCCGGGGACAGGGGGACTGAACACTGAAGCTTTCTTT. Translated: CASPGTGGLNTEAFF.

This sequence joins TRBV11-3 and TRBJ2-1; 7 nucleotides agree with TRBD1. V lost 6 bases to trimming and J lost 1 base; unmatched junction nucleotides: 6. The germline V gene encodes CDR1 SGHNT and CDR2 YENEEA. The CDR3 is made up of 15 amino acids. CDR3 bases: TGTGCCAGCAGTCAGACAGGGCGATCCTACAATGAGCAGTTCTTC. Amino acids: CASSQTGRSYNEQFF.

This clone came up a few times. The genes are TRBV7-9 and TRBJ1-5; D is unclear. The CDR3 extends over 13 amino acids. V dropped 1 base and J dropped 7 bases, with 8 bases sitting between them. Per the germline V gene, CDR1 is SEHNR and CDR2 is FQNEAQ (reference sequence). The CDR3 is CASSLVGSQPQHF. The CDR3 nucleotides read TGTGCCAGCAGCTTAGTTGGTAGCCAGCCCCAGCATTTT.

The chain carries TRBV5-6 and TRBJ1-3; perhaps TRBD1 as D (6 bases). CDR1 and CDR2 (germline): SGHDT, YYEEEE. The CDR3 loop spans 17 amino acids. Deletions cut 0 bases from V and 4 bases from J, with 17 bases between. Written as DNA, the CDR3 is TGTGCCAGCAGCTTGGGACCCGAGGACAGACCCGGAAACACCATATATTTT. It yields the protein CASSLGPEDRPGNTIYF.

The V gene is TRBV10-3, the J gene TRBJ1-5; D is ambiguous. Germline V gene lookup returns CDR1 ENHRY and CDR2 SYGVKD. V dropped 6 bases and J dropped 4 bases, with 7 bases sitting between them. This CDR3 is 12 amino acids long. CDR3 amino acids: CAISPVNQPQHF. CDR3 nucleotides: TGTGCCATCAGCCCCGTTAATCAGCCCCAGCATTTT.

The gene calls are TRBV19 and TRBJ2-1; possibly TRBD2 for D (5 bases). Per the germline V gene, CDR1 is LNHDA and CDR2 is SQIVND (reference sequence). The CDR3 length is 13 residues. V lost 6 bases to trimming and J lost 5 bases, with 11 bases between them. Here the CDR3 DNA reads TGTGCCAGTAGGTTGACTATAGACAATGAGCAGTTCTTC. Protein product: CASRLTIDNEQFF.

The J gene is TRBJ2-1, the V gene TRBV10-3; TRBD2 matches 10 bases. The CDR3 covers 15 residues. The trim removed 3 bases at V and 4 bases at J, leaving 3 bases unmatched. Germline CDR1 ENHRY, CDR2 SYGVKD. For the CDR3, the DNA is TGTGCCATCAGTGATAGCGGGGGGCCGTACAATGAGCAGTTCTTC. The encoded protein is CAISDSGGPYNEQFF.

This clone has more than one count but fewer than ten. The genes are TRBV6-5 and TRBJ1-2; a possible D gene is TRBD1 (5 bases). The CDR3 totals 13 residues. Germline V gives CDR1 MNHEY, CDR2 SVGAGI. V lost 2 bases and J 7 bases, leaving 11 bases between the germline ends. The CDR3 sequence is CASSYGRDRGYTF. The CDR3 DNA follows: TGTGCCAGCAGTTACGGCAGGGATCGTGGCTACACCTTC.

The chain carries TRBV28 and TRBJ2-7; D perhaps matches TRBD2 (6 bases). The V end lost 5 bases, the J end lost 4 bases, and 21 bases lay between the germline ends. The CDR3 runs 16 residues. Germline V gene sequence: CDR1 MDHEN, CDR2 SYDVKM. CDR3 sequence reads: CASSPRAGKGPYEQYF. The CDR3 nucleotides read TGTGCCAGCAGTCCCCGGGCGGGGAAGGGACCATACGAGCAGTACTTC.

The sample holds a few counts of this clone. The chain recombines TRBV6-6 with TRBJ1-5; perhaps TRBD1 as D (5 bases). Trimming took 0 bases from V and 2 from J, leaving 11 bases between them. Germline CDR1 MNHNY, CDR2 SVGAGI (reference sequence). The CDR3 runs 16 residues. CDR3 sequence reads: CASSYSIQTGNQPQHF. CDR3 coding DNA: TGTGCCAGCAGTTACTCGATCCAGACAGGCAATCAGCCCCAGCATTTT.

There are a few counts of this clone. The V gene is TRBV18, the J gene TRBJ1-4; 8 positions agree with TRBD1. V dropped 3 bases and J dropped 8; count of bases not matched to a gene: 5. The germline V gene encodes CDR1 KGHSH and CDR2 LQKENI. The CDR3 runs to 14 residues. The CDR3 DNA follows: TGTGCCAGCTCACCTCGGACAGGGATAGAAAAACTGTTTTTT. It translates to CASSPRTGIEKLFF.

This sequence joins TRBV6-6 and TRBJ2-7; D is possibly TRBD2 (6 bases). Germline V gene sequence: CDR1 MNHNY, CDR2 SVGAGI (reference sequence). The V and J ends lost 2 bases and 5 bases respectively, with 7 bases between them. This CDR3 has 12 residues. The chain's CDR3 is CASSYGGNEQYF. The CDR3 DNA reads as TGTGCCAGCAGTTACGGGGGGAACGAGCAGTACTTC.

The chain employs TRBV6-5 and TRBJ2-7; 9 bases are shared with TRBD1. This CDR3 is 14 amino acids long. J was trimmed by 6 bases and V by 6 bases; bases with no gene match: 9. The V gene's germline CDR1 is MNHEY and CDR2 SVGAGI. The CDR3 reads CASRDRGIRGEQYF. CDR3 bases: TGTGCCAGCAGAGACAGGGGGATCAGAGGCGAGCAGTACTTC.

Only one count was recorded for this clone. The chain is built from TRBV7-9 and TRBJ2-5, with 16 positions matching TRBD2. In germline, CDR1 is SEHNR, CDR2 FQNEAQ (reference sequence). The CDR3 is 17 amino acids. With 4 bases clipped from V and 5 bases from J, the junction kept 7 bases outside the gene matches. The CDR3 nucleotides are TGTGCCAGCAGCTCGGGACTAGCGGGGGGGGCGTTGGAGACCCAGTACTTC. Protein sequence: CASSSGLAGGALETQYF.

This clone was counted a few times. The J gene is TRBJ2-1, the V gene TRBV10-3; D is undetermined. The V and J ends lost 4 bases and 5 bases respectively, with 6 bases between them. The CDR3 is 12 residues long. CDR1 and CDR2 (germline): ENHRY, SYGVKD. The CDR3 DNA follows: TGTGCCATCAGTGCCTCTAACAATGAGCAGTTCTTC. Its protein product is CAISASNNEQFF.

This chain joins TRBV7-6 and TRBJ2-7; 9 bases align to TRBD2. Trimming cost V 5 bases and J 4 bases; bases outside gene matches: 9. The CDR3 has 15 residues. CDR1 is SGHVS and CDR2 is FNYEAQ in the germline V gene. CDR3 DNA: TGTGCCAGCAGCCGATCGGCTAGCGGGGTTTACGAGCAGTACTTC. Its protein is CASSRSASGVYEQYF.

There are a few counts of this clone. The rearrangement uses TRBV11-2 and TRBJ2-1; D remains ambiguous. This CDR3 region has 11 residues. V lost 2 bases and J lost 9, with 5 bases in between. CDR1 and CDR2 from the germline V gene are SGHAT and FQNNGV. CDR3: CASSLSGEQFF. The CDR3 DNA follows: TGTGCCAGCAGCTTATCGGGTGAGCAGTTCTTC.

The chain couples TRBV18 to TRBJ1-2, with TRBD1 matching 8 bases. There are 14 residues in the CDR3. Germline CDR1 and CDR2: KGHSH and LQKENI. Losses at the gene ends were 4 bases for V and 4 bases for J; bases not matched to a gene: 5. The CDR3 DNA is TGTGCCAGCTCACAAGGACAGGGTTTCTATGGCTACACCTTC. Translation gives CASSQGQGFYGYTF.

The V and J genes are TRBV18 and TRBJ1-6, with D uncertain. The germline V gene encodes CDR1 KGHSH and CDR2 LQKENI. Trimming left V 2 bases short and J 10 bases short, with 12 bases between. This CDR3 has 14 amino acids. Here the CDR3 reads CASSPEGVGSPLHF. In DNA, the CDR3 is TGTGCCAGCTCACCAGAGGGAGTAGGCTCACCCCTCCACTTT.

V usage is TRBV28 and J usage is TRBJ1-4; 9 nucleotides align to TRBD1. Trimming cost V 6 bases and J 7 bases; bases outside gene matches: 6. From germline, CDR1 is MDHEN and CDR2 SYDVKM. The CDR3 loop spans 14 amino acids. The CDR3 DNA reads TGTGCCAGCAGATCACAGGGGGCTGGTGAAAAACTGTTTTTT. Its protein product is CASRSQGAGEKLFF.

This rearrangement joins TRBV5-8 to TRBJ2-6, with D perhaps TRBD1 (5 bases). Trimming took off 5 bases at V and 2 bases at J, with 17 bases between the two ends. Germline V gene data show CDR1 as SGHTS and CDR2 as YDEGEE. The CDR3 runs to 17 residues. Here the CDR3 reads CASSLLSAGPGANVLTF. The CDR3 DNA follows: TGTGCCAGCAGTCTCCTGAGCGCAGGGCCTGGGGCCAACGTCCTGACTTTC.